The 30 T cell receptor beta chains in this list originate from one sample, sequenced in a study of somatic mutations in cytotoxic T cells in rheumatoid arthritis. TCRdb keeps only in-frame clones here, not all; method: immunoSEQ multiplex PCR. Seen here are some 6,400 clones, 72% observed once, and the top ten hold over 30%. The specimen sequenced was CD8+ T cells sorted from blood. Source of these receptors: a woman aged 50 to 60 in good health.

The CDR3 reads CASRTGTGDNEQFF. CDR3 in DNA: TGTGCCAGCCGTACCGGGACAGGGGACAATGAGCAGTTCTTC. The chain is built from TRBV9 and TRBJ2-1, with 10 positions matching TRBD1. Per the germline V gene, CDR1 is SGDLS and CDR2 is YYNGEE. The CDR3 consists of 14 residues. V was pared by 7 bases and J by 5 bases, with 6 bases of the junction left unmatched.

The CDR3, as DNA: TGCGCCAGCAGCTTTGGAACCGGCGGTAGCGGAAGCACAGATACGCAGTATTTT. This sequence encodes CASSFGTGGSGSTDTQYF. The rearrangement joins TRBV5-1 to TRBJ2-3, with D perhaps TRBD2 (6 bases). Trimming removed 2 bases at V and 0 bases at J, with 19 bases between. Germline V CDR1 and CDR2: SGHRS, YFSETQ. The CDR3 length is 18 residues.

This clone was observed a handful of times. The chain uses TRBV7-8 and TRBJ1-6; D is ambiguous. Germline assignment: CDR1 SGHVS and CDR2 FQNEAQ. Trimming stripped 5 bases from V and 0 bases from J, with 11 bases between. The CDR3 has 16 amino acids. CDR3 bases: TGTGCCAGCAGCCCGGAGGCCAGCTCCTATAATTCACCCCTCCACTTT. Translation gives CASSPEASSYNSPLHF.

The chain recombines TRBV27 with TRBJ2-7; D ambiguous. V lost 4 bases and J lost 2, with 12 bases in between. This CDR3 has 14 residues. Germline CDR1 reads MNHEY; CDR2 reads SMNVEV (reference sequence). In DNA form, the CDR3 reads TGTGCCAGCAGTTCTTCCGGTCTAACCTACGAGCAGTACTTC. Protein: CASSSSGLTYEQYF.

CDR3 bases: TGCGCCAGCAGCCCGGGGACTAGCGGGGGGAAGAAACAGTTCTTC. Protein product: CASSPGTSGGKKQFF. V is TRBV5-1 and J is TRBJ2-1; 15 nucleotides line up with TRBD2. The V segment lost 4 bases and the J segment 13 bases; nucleotides outside the gene matches: 9. The CDR3 contains 15 residues. Germline CDR1 and CDR2: SGHRS and YFSETQ.

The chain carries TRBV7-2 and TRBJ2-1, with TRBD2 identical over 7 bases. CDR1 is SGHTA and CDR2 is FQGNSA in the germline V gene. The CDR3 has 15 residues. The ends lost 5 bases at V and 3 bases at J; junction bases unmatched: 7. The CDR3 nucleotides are TGTGCCAGCAGCACCGCGGCGGGGGACTACAATGAGCAGTTCTTC. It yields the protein CASSTAAGDYNEQFF. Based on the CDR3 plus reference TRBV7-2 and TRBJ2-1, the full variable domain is GAGVSQSPSNKVTEKGKDVELRCDPISGHTALYWYRQSLGQGLEFLIYFQGNSAPDKSGLPSDRFSAERTGGSVSTLTIQRTQQEDSAVYLCASSTAAGDYNEQFFGPGTRLTVL.

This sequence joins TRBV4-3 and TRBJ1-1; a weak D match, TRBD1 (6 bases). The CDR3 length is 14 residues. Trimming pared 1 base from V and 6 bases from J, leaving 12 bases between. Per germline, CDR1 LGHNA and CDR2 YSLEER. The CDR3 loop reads CASSQAQWTAEAFF. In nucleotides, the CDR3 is TGCGCCAGCAGCCAAGCGCAATGGACAGCTGAAGCTTTCTTT.

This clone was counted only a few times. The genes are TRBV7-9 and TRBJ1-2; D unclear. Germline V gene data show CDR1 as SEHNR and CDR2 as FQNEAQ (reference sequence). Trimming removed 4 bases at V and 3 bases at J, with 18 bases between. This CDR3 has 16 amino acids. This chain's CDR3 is CASSSGPLTRDYGYTF. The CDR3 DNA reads TGTGCCAGCAGCTCCGGGCCTTTAACGCGGGACTATGGCTACACCTTC.

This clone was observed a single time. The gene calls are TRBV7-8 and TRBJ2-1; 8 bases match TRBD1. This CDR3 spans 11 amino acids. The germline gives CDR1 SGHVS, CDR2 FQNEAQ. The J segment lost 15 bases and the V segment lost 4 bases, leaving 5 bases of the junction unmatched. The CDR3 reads CASSSPRGLFF. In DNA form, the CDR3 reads TGTGCCAGCAGCTCCCCCAGGGGGCTGTTCTTC.

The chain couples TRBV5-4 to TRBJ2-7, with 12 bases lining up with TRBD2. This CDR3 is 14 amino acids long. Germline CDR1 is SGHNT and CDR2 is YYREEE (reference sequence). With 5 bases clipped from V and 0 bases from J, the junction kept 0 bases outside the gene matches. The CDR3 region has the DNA TGTGCCAGCAGGACTAGCGGGGGCTCCTACGAGCAGTACTTC. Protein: CASRTSGGSYEQYF.

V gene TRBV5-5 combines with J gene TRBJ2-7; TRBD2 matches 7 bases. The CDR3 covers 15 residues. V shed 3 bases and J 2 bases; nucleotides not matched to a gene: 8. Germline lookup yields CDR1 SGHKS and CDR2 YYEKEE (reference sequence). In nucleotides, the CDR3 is TGTGCCAGCAGCTCACTGGCGGGGGTTGCCTACGAGCAGTACTTC. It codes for CASSSLAGVAYEQYF.

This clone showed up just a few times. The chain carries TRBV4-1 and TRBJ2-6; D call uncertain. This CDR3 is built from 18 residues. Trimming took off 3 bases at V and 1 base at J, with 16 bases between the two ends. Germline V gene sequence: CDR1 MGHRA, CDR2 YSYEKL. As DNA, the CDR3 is TGCGCCAGCAGCCACCCTACAGACGAATCTTCTGGGGCCAACGTCCTGACTTTC. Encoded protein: CASSHPTDESSGANVLTF.

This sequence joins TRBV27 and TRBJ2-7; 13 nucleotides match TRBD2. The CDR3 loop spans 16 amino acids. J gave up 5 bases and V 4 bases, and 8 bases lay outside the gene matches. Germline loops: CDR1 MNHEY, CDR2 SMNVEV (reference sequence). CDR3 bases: TGTGCCAGCAGTTCGGGGCGACTAGCGGGGGGAAACGAGCAGTACTTC. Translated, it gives CASSSGRLAGGNEQYF.

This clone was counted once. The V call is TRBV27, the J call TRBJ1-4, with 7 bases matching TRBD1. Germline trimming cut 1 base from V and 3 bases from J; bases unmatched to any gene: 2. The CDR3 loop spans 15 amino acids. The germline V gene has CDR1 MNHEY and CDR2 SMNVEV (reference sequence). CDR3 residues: CASSLLGGSNEKLFF. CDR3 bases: TGTGCCAGCAGTTTATTAGGGGGCTCTAATGAAAAACTGTTTTTT.

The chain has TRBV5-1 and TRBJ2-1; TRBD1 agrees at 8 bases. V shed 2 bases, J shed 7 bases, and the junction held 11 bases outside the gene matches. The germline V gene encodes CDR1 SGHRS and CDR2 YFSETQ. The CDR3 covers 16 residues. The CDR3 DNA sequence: TGCGCCAGCAGCTTATACGCTGGACAGGGAGCGAATGAGCAGTTCTTC. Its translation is CASSLYAGQGANEQFF.

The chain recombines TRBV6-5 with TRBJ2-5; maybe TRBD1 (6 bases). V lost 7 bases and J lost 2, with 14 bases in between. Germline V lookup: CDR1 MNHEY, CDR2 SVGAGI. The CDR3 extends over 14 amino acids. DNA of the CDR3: TGTGCCAGCACAGGGACAAGAAAACAAGAGACCCAGTACTTC. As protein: CASTGTRKQETQYF.

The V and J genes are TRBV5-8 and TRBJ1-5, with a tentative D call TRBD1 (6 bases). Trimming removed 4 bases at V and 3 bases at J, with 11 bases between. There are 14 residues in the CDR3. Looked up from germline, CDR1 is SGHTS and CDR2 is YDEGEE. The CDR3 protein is CASSGWTDNQPQHF. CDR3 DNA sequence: TGTGCCAGCAGCGGGTGGACAGACAATCAGCCCCAGCATTTT.

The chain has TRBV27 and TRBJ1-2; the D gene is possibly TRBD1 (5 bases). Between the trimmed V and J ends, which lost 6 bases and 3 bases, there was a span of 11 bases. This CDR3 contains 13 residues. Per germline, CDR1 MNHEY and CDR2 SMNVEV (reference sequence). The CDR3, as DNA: TGTGCCAGCAGCCAGACAGCTCACTATGGCTACACCTTC. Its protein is CASSQTAHYGYTF.

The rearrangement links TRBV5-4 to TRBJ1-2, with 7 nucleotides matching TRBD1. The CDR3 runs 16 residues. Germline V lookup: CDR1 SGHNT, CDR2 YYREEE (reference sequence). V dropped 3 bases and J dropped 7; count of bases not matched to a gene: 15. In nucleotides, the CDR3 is TGTGCCAGCAGCTCCTGGTTGTCGACAGGGAATTTTGGCTACACCTTC. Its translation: CASSSWLSTGNFGYTF.

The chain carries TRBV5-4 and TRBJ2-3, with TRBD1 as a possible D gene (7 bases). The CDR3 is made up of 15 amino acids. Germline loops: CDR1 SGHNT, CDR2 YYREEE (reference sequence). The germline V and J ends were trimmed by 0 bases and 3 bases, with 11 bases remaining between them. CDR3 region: CASSLVPGGTDTQYF. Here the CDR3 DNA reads TGTGCCAGCAGCTTGGTCCCAGGGGGGACAGATACGCAGTATTTT.

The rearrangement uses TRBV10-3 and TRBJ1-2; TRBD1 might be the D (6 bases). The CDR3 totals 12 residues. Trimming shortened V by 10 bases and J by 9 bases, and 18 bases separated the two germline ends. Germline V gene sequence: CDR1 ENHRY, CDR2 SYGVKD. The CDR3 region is CASQAGEGSYTF. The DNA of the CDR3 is TGTGCCAGCCAGGCAGGGGAGGGGAGCTACACCTTC.

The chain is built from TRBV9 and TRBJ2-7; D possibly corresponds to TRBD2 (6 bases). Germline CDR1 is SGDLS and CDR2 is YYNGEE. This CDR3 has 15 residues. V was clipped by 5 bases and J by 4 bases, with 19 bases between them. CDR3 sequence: CASSERAGLLYEQYF. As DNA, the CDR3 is TGTGCCAGCAGTGAAAGGGCGGGACTCTTATACGAGCAGTACTTC.

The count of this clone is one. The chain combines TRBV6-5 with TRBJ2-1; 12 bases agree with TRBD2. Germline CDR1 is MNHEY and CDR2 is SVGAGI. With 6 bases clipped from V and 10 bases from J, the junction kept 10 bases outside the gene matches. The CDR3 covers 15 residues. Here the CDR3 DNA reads TGTGCCAGCAGAGCCAGACTAGCGGGGGAGGGCGAGCAGTTCTTC. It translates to CASRARLAGEGEQFF.

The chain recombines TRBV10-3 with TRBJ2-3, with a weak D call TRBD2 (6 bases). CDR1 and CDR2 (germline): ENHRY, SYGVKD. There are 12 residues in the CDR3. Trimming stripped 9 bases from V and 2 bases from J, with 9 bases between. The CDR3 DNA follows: TGTGCCATGGGACTCGACACAGATACGCAGTATTTT. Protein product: CAMGLDTDTQYF.

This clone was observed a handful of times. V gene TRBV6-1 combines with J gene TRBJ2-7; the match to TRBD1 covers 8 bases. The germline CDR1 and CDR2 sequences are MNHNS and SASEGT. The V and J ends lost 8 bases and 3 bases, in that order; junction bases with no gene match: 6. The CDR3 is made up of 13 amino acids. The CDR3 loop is CASVGTGLYEQYF. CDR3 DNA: TGTGCCAGCGTCGGGACAGGTCTCTACGAGCAGTACTTC.

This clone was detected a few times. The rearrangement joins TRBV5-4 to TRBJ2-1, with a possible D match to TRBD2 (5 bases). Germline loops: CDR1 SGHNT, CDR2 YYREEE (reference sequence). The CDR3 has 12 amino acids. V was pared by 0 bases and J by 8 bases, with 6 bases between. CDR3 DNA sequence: TGTGCCAGCAGCTTGGCCGGGGATGAGCAGTTCTTC. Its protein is CASSLAGDEQFF.

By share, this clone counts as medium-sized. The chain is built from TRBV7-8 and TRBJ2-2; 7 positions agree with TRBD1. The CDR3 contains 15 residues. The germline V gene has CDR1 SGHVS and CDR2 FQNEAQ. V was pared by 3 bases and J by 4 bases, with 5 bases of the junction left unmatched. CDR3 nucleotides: TGTGCCAGCAGCTTCAGACAGGGCCCCACCGGGGAGCTGTTTTTT. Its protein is CASSFRQGPTGELFF.

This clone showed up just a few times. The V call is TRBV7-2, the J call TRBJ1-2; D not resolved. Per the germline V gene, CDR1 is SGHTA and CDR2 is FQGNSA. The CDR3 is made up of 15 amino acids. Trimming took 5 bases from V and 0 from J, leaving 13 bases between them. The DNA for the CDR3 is TGTGCCAGCAGCATCCCCCTGGGAGCTAACTATGGCTACACCTTC. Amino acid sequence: CASSIPLGANYGYTF.

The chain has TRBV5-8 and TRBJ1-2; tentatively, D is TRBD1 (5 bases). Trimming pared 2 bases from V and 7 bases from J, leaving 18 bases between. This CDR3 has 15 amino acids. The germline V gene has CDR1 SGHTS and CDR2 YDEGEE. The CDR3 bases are TGTGCCAGCAGCTTCAGACAGTTGATGCTATCTGGCTACACCTTC. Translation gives CASSFRQLMLSGYTF.

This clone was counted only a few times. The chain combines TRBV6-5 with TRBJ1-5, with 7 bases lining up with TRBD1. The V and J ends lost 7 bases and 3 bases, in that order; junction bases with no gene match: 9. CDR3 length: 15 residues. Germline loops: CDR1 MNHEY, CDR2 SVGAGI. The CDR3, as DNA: TGTGCCAGCACTTGGGGGGACAGCCCCAATCAGCCCCAGCATTTT. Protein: CASTWGDSPNQPQHF.